Listed below are T cell receptor beta chains from one sample, sequenced in a study of blood T cells in healthy people across ages. MiXCR was run by TCRdb on the 5' RACE reads, yielding one entry per CDR3 protein. This sample yields 1.6 million or so distinct CDR3 sequences, of which approximately 32% are seen a single time; about 10% belongs to the top ten. Sequenced input: blood. These receptor sequences come from a woman in her twenties or thirties in good health. Each CDR3 is given with its conserved first and last residue. The order of the fields is clone size, J gene, D gene, CDR3 length, V gene, CDR3 protein, CDR3 DNA. A D gene is named only where the DNA matches it firmly. Clone size appears in some rows only: once, few, many, or a class for an expanded clone.

>NA|TRBJ1-2|TRBD1|11|TRBV6-5
CASGTGSGYTF
TGTGCCAGCGGGACAGGGTCTGGCTACACCTTC
>few|TRBJ2-6|NA|16|TRBV7-9
CASRDTKSSGANVLTF
TGTGCCAGCCGGGACACTAAATCATCTGGGGCCAACGTCCTGACTTTC
>NA|TRBJ2-2|NA|16|TRBV12-3/TRBV12-4
CASSDRQITNTGELFF
TGTGCCAGCAGTGATAGACAGATAACGAACACCGGGGAGCTGTTTTTT
>many|TRBJ2-5|TRBD2|13|TRBV29-1
CSVAGTHRETQYF
TGCAGCGTAGCGGGGACCCACCGGGAGACCCAGTACTTC
>few|TRBJ2-4|NA|14|TRBV2
CASSAELAKNIQYF
TGTGCCAGCAGTGCGGAACTAGCCAAAAACATTCAGTACTTC
>NA|TRBJ2-3|TRBD1|16|TRBV10-3
CAISQRQGVPTDTQYF
TGTGCCATCAGCCAAAGACAGGGGGTGCCCACAGATACGCAGTATTTT
>NA|TRBJ1-5|NA|16|TRBV6-1
CASSEFRSQTNQPQHF
TGTGCCAGCAGTGAATTCAGAAGCCAGACCAATCAGCCCCAGCATTTT
>NA|TRBJ2-2|NA|13|TRBV29-1
CSVGTDNTGELFF
TGCAGCGTAGGGACTGATAACACCGGGGAGCTGTTTTTT
>NA|TRBJ2-7|TRBD2|17|TRBV15
CATSGGLGLAGSHEQYF
TGTGCCACCAGCGGGGGGCTGGGACTAGCGGGCTCCCACGAGCAGTACTTC
>few|TRBJ2-3|NA|15|TRBV28
CASSLNTPFTDTQYF
TGTGCCAGCAGTTTAAACACCCCATTCACAGATACGCAGTATTTT
>few|TRBJ1-2|NA|16|TRBV4-2
CASSQEGGRGNYGYTF
TGTGCCAGCAGCCAAGAGGGGGGGAGGGGTAACTATGGCTACACCTTC
>once|TRBJ2-3|NA|15|TRBV3-1
CASSPTGSSGDTQYF
TGTGCCAGCAGCCCCACAGGGAGCTCTGGGGATACGCAGTATTTT
>NA|TRBJ2-1|NA|16|TRBV25-1
CASSQMDARSYNEQFF
TGTGCCAGCAGTCAAATGGACGCCCGCTCCTACAATGAGCAGTTCTTC
>NA|TRBJ2-7|NA|18|TRBV27
CASSLRDLRTYNTYEQYF
TGTGCCAGCAGTTTGAGGGATTTGAGGACATACAATACCTACGAGCAGTACTTC
>NA|TRBJ2-7|NA|15|TRBV14
CASSHGGGFPREQYF
TGTGCCAGCAGTCACGGAGGGGGTTTTCCTAGGGAGCAGTACTTC
>NA|TRBJ2-3|NA|15|TRBV11-1
CVSSLEPMPTDTQYF
TGTGTCAGCAGCTTAGAACCTATGCCCACAGATACGCAGTATTTT
>NA|TRBJ1-1|NA|12|TRBV29-1
CSGQTLNTEAFF
TGCAGCGGGCAGACACTGAACACTGAAGCTTTCTTT
>few|TRBJ2-1|NA|18|TRBV5-1
CASSFPDWSRTSYNEQFF
TGCGCCAGCAGCTTCCCTGACTGGTCCAGGACCTCCTACAATGAGCAGTTCTTC